This paragraph covers one T cell receptor beta chain sequence. Its antigen is not known. The template was RNA from unsorted bulk tissue. More than 3 cm separated this lung sample from the edge of the tumor. The data stem from a study of tumor and adjacent non-tumor tissue in lung cancer. The overall study: Patients comprised about a dozen adenocarcinoma, 2 squamous cell carcinoma and 1 small cell lung cancer.

The library came from three nested PCR rounds adapted from ARM-PCR protocols. TCRdb redid the calling of the multiplex PCR reads with MiXCR, one entry per CDR3 protein. The table records some 73,000 distinct CDR3 sequences, approximately 80% of them present only once. Findings and caveats of the study: Compared with tumor, normal lung showed significantly lower TCR diversity. Normal lung showed higher cumulative top 100 clone frequency than tumor.

The CDR3 is 17 amino acids. Germline CDR1 SEHNR, CDR2 FQNEAQ (reference sequence). V lost 7 bases and J lost 4, with 23 bases in between. The rearrangement uses TRBV7-9 and TRBJ2-4, with D possibly being TRBD1 or TRBD2 (5 bases each). The receptor was derived from a man aged 55 to 69 with non-small cell lung cancer. Sequencing input: distant non-tumor lung tissue. The CDR3 loop is CASNFGASRDRKNIQYF. CDR3 DNA sequence: TGTGCCAGCAACTTCGGGGCTAGCCGGGACCGGAAAAACATTCAGTACTTC.